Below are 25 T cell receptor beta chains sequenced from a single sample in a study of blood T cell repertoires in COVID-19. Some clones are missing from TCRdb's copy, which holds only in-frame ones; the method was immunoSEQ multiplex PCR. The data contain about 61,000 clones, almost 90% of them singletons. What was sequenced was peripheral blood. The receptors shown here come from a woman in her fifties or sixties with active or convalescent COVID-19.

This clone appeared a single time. The CDR3 protein is CASSPEGYNEQFF. For the CDR3, the DNA is TGTGCCAGCAGCCCGGAGGGGTACAATGAGCAGTTCTTC. This sequence joins TRBV4-2 and TRBJ2-1; a weak D match, TRBD2 (6 bases). V was pared by 4 bases and J by 4 bases, with 8 bases between. The germline gives CDR1 LGHNA, CDR2 YNFKEQ. This CDR3 spans 13 amino acids.

The CDR3 nucleotides are TGTGCCAGCAGCTTTATGGGCTTCAATGAGCAGTTCTTC. Amino acids: CASSFMGFNEQFF. The chain recombines TRBV7-2 with TRBJ2-1; D unclear. V lost 3 bases and J 6 bases, leaving 9 bases between the germline ends. Germline V gene lookup returns CDR1 SGHTA and CDR2 FQGNSA. There are 13 residues in the CDR3.

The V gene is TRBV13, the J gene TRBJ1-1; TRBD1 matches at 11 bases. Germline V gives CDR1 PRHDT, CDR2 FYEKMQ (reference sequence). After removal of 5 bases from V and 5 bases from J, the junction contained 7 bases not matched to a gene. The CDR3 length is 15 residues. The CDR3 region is CASSPRTGGRTEAFF. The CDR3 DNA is TGTGCCAGCAGCCCGAGGACAGGGGGCAGGACTGAAGCTTTCTTT.

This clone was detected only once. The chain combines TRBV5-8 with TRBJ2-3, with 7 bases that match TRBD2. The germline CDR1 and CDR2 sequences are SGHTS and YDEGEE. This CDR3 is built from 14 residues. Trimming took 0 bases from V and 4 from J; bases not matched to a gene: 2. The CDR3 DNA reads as TGTGCCAGCAGCTTGGGCGGGAGTTCAGATACGCAGTATTTT. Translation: CASSLGGSSDTQYF.

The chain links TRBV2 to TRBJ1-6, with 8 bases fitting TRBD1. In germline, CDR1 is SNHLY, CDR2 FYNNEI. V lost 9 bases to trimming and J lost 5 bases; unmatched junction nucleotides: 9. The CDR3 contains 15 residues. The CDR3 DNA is TGTGCCAGGTCTACAGGGGGGCAGAATAATTCACCCCTCCACTTT. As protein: CARSTGGQNNSPLHF. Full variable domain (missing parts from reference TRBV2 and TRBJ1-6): EPEVTQTPSHQVTQMGQEVILRCVPISNHLYFYWYRQILGQKVEFLVSFYNNEISEKSEIFDDQFSVERPDGSNFTLKIRSTKLEDSAMYFCARSTGGQNNSPLHFGNGTRLTVT.

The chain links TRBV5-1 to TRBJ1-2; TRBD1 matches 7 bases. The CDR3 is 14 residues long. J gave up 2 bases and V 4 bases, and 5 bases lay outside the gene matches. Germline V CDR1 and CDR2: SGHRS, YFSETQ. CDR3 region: CASSAPTGNYGYTF. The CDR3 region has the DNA TGCGCCAGCAGCGCCCCGACAGGGAACTATGGCTACACCTTC.

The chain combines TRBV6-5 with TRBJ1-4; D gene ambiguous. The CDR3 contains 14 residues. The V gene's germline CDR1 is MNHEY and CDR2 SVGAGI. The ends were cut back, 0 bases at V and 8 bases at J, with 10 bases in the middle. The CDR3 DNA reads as TGTGCCAGCAGTTACTCCCCTTCTTCGGAAAAACTGTTTTTT. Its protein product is CASSYSPSSEKLFF.

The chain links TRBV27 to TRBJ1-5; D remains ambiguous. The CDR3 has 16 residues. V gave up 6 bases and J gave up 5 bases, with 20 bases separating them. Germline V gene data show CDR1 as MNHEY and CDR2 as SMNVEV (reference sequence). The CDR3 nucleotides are TGTGCCAGCAGACTAGGAGGCCGGGAGGTGTATCAGCCCCAGCATTTT. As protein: CASRLGGREVYQPQHF.

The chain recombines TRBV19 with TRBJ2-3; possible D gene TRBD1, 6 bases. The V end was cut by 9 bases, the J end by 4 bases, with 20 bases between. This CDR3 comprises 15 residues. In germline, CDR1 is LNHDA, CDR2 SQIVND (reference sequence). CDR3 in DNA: TGTGCCAGCAGGGGCGCCCAGACAGGTTCAGATACGCAGTATTTT. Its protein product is CASRGAQTGSDTQYF.

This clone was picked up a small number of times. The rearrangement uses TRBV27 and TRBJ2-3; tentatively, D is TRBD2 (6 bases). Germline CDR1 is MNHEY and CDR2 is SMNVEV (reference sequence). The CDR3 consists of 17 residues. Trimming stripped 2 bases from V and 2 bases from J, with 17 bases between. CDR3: CASSLQVGGLNTDTQYF. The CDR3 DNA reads TGTGCCAGCAGTTTACAGGTCGGGGGACTCAACACAGATACGCAGTATTTT.

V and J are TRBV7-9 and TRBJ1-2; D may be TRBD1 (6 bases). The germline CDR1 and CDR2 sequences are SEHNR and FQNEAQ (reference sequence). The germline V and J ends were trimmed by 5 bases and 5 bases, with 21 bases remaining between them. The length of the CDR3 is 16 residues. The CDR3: CASSPGQSLEGYGYTF. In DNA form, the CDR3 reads TGTGCCAGCAGCCCAGGACAGTCCCTCGAGGGGTATGGCTACACCTTC.

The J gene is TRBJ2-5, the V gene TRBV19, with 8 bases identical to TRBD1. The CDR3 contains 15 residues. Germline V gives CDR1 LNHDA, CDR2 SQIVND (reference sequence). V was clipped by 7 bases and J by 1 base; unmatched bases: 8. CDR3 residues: CASIDRGSLQETQYF. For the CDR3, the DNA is TGTGCCAGTATAGACAGGGGTAGCCTCCAAGAGACCCAGTACTTC.

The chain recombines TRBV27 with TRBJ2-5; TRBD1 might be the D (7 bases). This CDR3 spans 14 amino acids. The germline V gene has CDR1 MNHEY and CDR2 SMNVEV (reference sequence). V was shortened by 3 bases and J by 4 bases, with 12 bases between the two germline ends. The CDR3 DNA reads TGTGCCAGCAGTTTCAGACAGGGAGGAGAGACCCAGTACTTC. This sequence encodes CASSFRQGGETQYF.

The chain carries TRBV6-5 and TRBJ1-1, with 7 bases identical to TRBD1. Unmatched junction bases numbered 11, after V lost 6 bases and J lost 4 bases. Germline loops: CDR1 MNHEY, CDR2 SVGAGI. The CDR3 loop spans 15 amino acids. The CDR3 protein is CASRQDRARGTEAFF. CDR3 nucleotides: TGTGCCAGCAGGCAAGACAGGGCGCGAGGCACTGAAGCTTTCTTT.

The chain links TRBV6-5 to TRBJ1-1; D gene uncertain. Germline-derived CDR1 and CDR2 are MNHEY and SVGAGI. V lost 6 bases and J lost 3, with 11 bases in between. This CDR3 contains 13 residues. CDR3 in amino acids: CASSPSPYTEAFF. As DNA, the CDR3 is TGTGCCAGCAGCCCGAGCCCGTACACTGAAGCTTTCTTT.

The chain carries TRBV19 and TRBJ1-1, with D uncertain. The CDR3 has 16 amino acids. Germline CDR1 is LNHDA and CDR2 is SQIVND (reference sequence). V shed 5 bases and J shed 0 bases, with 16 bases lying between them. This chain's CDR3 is CASSADSRQMNTEAFF. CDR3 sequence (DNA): TGTGCCAGTAGTGCCGACTCACGTCAGATGAACACTGAAGCTTTCTTT. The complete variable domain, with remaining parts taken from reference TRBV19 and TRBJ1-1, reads DGGITQSPKYLFRKEGQNVTLSCEQNLNHDAMYWYRQDPGQGLRLIYYSQIVNDFQKGDIAEGYSVSREKKESFPLTVTSAQKNPTAFYLCASSADSRQMNTEAFFGQGTRLTVV.

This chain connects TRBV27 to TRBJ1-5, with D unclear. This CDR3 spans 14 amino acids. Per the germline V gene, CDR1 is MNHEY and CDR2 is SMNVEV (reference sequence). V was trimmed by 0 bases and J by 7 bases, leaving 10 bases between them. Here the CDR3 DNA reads TGTGCCAGCAGTTTATCGCCGGGTTTCCAGCCCCAGCATTTT. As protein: CASSLSPGFQPQHF.

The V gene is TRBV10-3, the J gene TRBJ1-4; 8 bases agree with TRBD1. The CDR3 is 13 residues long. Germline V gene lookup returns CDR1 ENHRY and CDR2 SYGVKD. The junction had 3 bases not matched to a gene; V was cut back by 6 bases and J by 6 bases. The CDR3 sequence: CAIRGQVDEKLFF. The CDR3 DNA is TGTGCCATCAGGGGACAGGTTGATGAAAAACTGTTTTTT.

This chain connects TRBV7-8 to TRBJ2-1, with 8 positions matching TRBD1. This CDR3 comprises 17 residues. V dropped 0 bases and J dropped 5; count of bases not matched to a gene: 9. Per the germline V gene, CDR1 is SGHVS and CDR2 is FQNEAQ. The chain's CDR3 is CASSLAGRTGINNEQFF. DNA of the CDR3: TGTGCCAGCAGCTTAGCGGGCAGGACAGGGATAAACAATGAGCAGTTCTTC.

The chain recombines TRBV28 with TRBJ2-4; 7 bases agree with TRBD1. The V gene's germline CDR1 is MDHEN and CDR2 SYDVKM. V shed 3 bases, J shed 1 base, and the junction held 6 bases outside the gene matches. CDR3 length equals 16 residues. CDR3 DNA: TGTGCCAGCAGTTTCCTTGGACAGGCGGCCAAAAACATTCAGTACTTC. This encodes CASSFLGQAAKNIQYF.

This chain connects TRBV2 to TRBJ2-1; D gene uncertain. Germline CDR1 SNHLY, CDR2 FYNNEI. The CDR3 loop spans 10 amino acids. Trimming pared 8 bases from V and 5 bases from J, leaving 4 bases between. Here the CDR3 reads CASLNNEQFF. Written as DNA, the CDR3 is TGTGCCAGCCTAAACAATGAGCAGTTCTTC.

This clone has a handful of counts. CDR3 sequence: CASSLGLAGGLSLHEQYF. The CDR3, as DNA: TGTGCCAGCAGCCTCGGACTAGCGGGAGGGCTATCGTTACACGAGCAGTACTTC. The J gene is TRBJ2-7, the V gene TRBV2; TRBD2 agrees at 15 bases. After removal of 6 bases from V and 5 bases from J, the junction contained 14 bases not matched to a gene. From germline, CDR1 is SNHLY and CDR2 FYNNEI. The CDR3 length is 18 residues.

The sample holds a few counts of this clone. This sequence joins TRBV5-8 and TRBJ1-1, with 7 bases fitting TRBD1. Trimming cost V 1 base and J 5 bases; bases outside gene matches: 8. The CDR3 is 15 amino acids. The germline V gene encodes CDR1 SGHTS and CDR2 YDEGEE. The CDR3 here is CASSLSGGKGTEAFF. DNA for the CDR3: TGTGCCAGCAGCTTGTCAGGGGGAAAAGGGACTGAAGCTTTCTTT.

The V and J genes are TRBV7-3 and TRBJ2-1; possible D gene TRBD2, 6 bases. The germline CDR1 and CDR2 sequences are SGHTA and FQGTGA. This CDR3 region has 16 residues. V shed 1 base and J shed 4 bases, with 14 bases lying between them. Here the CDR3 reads CASSLIKARGYNEQFF. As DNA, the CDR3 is TGTGCCAGCAGCTTAATAAAGGCGCGGGGTTACAATGAGCAGTTCTTC.

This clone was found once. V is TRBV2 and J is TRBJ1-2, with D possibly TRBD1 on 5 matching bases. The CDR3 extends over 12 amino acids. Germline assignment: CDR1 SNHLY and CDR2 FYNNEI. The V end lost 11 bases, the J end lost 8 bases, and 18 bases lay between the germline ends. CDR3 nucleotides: TGTGCCGGACGGGAGGAGGGGTCGGGCTACACCTTC. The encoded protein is CAGREEGSGYTF.